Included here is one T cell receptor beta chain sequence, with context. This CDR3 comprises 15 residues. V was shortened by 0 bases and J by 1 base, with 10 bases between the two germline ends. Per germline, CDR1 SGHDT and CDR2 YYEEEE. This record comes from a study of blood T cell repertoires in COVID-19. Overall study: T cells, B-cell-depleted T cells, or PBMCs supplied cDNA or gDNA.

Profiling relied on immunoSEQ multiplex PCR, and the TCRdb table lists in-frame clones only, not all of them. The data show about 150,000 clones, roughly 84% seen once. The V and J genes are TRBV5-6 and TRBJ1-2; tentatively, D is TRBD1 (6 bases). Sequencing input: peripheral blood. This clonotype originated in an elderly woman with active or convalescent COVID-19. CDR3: CASSLAGVDNYGYTF. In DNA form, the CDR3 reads TGTGCCAGCAGCTTGGCAGGGGTAGATAACTATGGCTACACCTTC.